The clone carrying this T cell receptor (beta chain) was detected ten times or more. This specimen belongs to a study of blood T cell repertoires in COVID-19. Method: immunoSEQ multiplex PCR; TCRdb's copy keeps in-frame clones and lacks some. The repertoire holds 200,000 to 250,000 clones, approximately 86% seen once, with roughly 1.6% in the top ten. This CDR3 has 13 amino acids. Trimming stripped 6 bases from V and 3 bases from J, with 12 bases between. Germline-derived CDR1 and CDR2 are SNHLY and FYNNEI. Material: peripheral blood. This TCR came from a woman in her sixties or seventies who had recovered from COVID-19. This sequence joins TRBV2 and TRBJ2-7; no definite D call. CDR3 protein: CASSNGFFYEQYF. As DNA, the CDR3 is TGTGCCAGCAGCAACGGGTTTTTCTACGAGCAGTACTTC.